The entry below gives a single TCR beta chain sequence along with its context. Many counts were recorded for this clonotype. No cognate antigen has been identified for it. No qualities accompany the bases; no much larger clone lies one base away. Ficoll-Paque density gradient centrifugation was used to isolate PBMCs. These data belong to a study of T-cell memory formation after mild COVID-19 (dated by TCRdb to about 2021). With respect to the entire study: TCR sequence clusters from the two donors were found to be largely donor specific. T-cell clones expanding and contracting after mild COVID-19 in two donors were tracked by longitudinal TCRalpha and TCRbeta repertoire sequencing. Two young, previously healthy adult volunteers made up the cohort, one male and one female.

The sequencer was an Illumina NovaSeq 6000. cDNA libraries for TCRalpha and TCRbeta were prepared by 5'RACE using constant-segment primers, with sample barcodes and unique molecular identifiers added. Trizol reagent was used to extract RNA from every sample. The libraries were amplified in two PCR steps, and the second step added a second sample barcode and Illumina TruSeq adapters. The libraries were sequenced on an Illumina NovaSeq using 2 x 150 bp paired-end reads. Regarding the original processing steps: Reads were demultiplexed and collapsed into UMI-guided consensus sequences with migec v1.2.7. Using mixcr v2.1.11, UMI consensuses were aligned to TRA and TRB V and J templates and then assembled into clonotypes. Expanded or contracted clonotypes were those called significant by both edgeR and NoisET, with noise models trained on biological replicates. edgeR calls used a false discovery rate-adjusted p below 0.01 and a log2 fold-change threshold of 1. PCA with hierarchical clustering of max-normalized trajectories of the 1000 most abundant clonotypes was used as exploratory dynamics analysis. Separately sequenced CD4+ and CD8+ repertoires were used to assign a CD4 or CD8 phenotype to each responding clone. TCRdb reworked the public reads: Q25 trimming with fastp, MiXCR clone assembly, productive beta chains retained. Rows with one shared CDR3 protein collapse into an entry with the most common genes and DNA. Clone size and V and J calls follow TCRdb, not the original study. This sample is represented by 350,000 to 500,000 distinct CDR3 sequences; about 20% of them were singletons. The ten largest clones represent about 22% of the sample.

Via the germline V gene, CDR1 is SGHTA and CDR2 FQGTGA. Taken from cysteine to phenylalanine, the CDR3 has 15 residues. Kept here is only the CDR3 DNA, which spans 45 bases and is read in frame from base 1. The junction shows trimming of 5 bases on V and 9 bases on J, and the gene matches do not reach 8 bases of it. Broader findings and caveats from the paper: Only two mild cases were covered in the study, and larger cohorts including severe cases with pre-infection samples were considered necessary. Some responding clones were found in pre-infection memory, which suggests that pre-existing cross-reactive memory T cells took part in the SARS-CoV-2 response. Contracting CD4+ clones appeared mostly in the CM and EM memory subsets, whereas CD8+ clones were enriched in EMRA. SARS-CoV-2 specificity was not confirmed for the second-wave clones peaking on day 37. Clones that contracted from day 15 to 85 showed balanced CD4/CD8 phenotypes, whereas a second wave of clones that expanded from day 15 to 37 leaned towards CD4+.

The sequencing sample was made of PBMCs or a T cell subset sorted from them (not recorded which). This clonotype was sampled from a man aged 18 to 35 who had mild COVID-19 (a few samples of this study predate the infection). The sample titles of this study are shuffled in the database, so cell type and time point are left out; the donor was told from shared clones. This receptor chain uses TRBV7-3 and TRBJ1-6, with 9 middle bases fitting TRBD1. In nucleotide form, the sequence is TGTGCCAGCAGCGCTGGGGGACAGGGCCGTTCACCCCTCCACTTT. The encoded protein is CASSAGGQGRSPLHF.